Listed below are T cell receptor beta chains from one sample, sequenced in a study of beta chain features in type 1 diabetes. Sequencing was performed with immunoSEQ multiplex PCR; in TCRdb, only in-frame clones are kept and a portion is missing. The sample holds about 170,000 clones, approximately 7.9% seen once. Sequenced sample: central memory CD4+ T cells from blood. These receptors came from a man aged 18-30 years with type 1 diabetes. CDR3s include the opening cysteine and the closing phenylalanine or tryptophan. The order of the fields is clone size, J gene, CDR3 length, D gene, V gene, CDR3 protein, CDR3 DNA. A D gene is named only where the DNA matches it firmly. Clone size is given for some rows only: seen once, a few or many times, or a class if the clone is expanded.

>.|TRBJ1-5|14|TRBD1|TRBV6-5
CASSSSTGDQPQHF
TGTGCCAGCAGTTCCTCGACAGGGGATCAGCCCCAGCATTTT
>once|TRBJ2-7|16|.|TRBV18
CASSPPTRQTSYEQYF
TGTGCCAGCTCACCACCGACGCGGCAGACGTCCTACGAGCAGTACTTC
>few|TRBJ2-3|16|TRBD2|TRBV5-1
CASSLMTSGGADTQYF
TGCGCCAGCAGCTTGATGACTAGCGGGGGGGCGGATACGCAGTATTTT
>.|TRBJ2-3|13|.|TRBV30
CAWGGQSWDTQYF
TGTGCCTGGGGGGGCCAAAGTTGGGATACGCAGTATTTT
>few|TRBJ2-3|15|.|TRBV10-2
CASSDGEAGTDTQYF
TGCGCCAGCAGTGATGGGGAAGCGGGCACAGATACGCAGTATTTT
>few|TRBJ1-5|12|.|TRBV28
CAVNRFDQPQHF
TGTGCCGTAAACAGGTTTGATCAGCCCCAGCATTTT
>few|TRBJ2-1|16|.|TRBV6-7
CASREWGTQMGNEQFF
TGTGCCAGCAGAGAGTGGGGGACTCAGATGGGGAATGAGCAGTTCTTC
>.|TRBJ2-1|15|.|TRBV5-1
CASSLVLAGANEQFF
TGCGCCAGCAGCTTGGTCCTGGCGGGGGCGAATGAGCAGTTCTTC
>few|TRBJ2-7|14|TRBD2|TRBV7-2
CASSSRGGWYEQYF
TGTGCCAGCAGCTCGCGGGGGGGCTGGTACGAGCAGTACTTC
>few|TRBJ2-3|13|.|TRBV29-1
CSVEWRITDTQYF
TGCAGCGTTGAATGGCGGATTACAGATACGCAGTATTTT
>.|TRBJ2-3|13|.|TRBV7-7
CASSLGRTDTQYF
TGTGCCAGCAGCTTAGGCCGGACAGATACGCAGTATTTT
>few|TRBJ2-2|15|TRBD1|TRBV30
CAWSSDRANTGELFF
TGTGCCTGGAGCTCAGACAGGGCGAACACCGGGGAGCTGTTTTTT
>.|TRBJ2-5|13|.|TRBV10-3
CANTDRDQETQYF
TGTGCCAACACGGACAGAGACCAAGAGACCCAGTACTTC
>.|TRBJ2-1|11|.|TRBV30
CAWVLAREQFF
TGTGCCTGGGTTCTAGCGCGGGAGCAGTTCTTC
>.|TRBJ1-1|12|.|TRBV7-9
CASSVENTEAFF
TGTGCCAGCAGTGTAGAGAACACTGAAGCTTTCTTT
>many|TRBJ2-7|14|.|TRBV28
CASSGSVGSYEQYF
TGTGCCAGCAGTGGGAGCGTTGGGTCCTACGAGCAGTACTTC
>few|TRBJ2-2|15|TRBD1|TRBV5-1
CASRRGQRNTGELFF
TGCGCCAGCAGGAGGGGGCAGAGGAACACCGGGGAGCTGTTTTTT
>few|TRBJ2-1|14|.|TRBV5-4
CASSQRGIYNEQFF
TGTGCCAGCAGCCAAAGGGGAATCTACAATGAGCAGTTCTTC
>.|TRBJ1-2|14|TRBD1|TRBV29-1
CSVEEAGGGYGYTF
TGCAGCGTTGAAGAGGCAGGGGGCGGCTATGGCTACACCTTC
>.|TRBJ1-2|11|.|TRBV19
CASGRVWGYTF
TGTGCCAGTGGCAGGGTGTGGGGCTACACCTTC
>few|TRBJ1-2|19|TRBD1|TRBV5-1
CASSSQTGVPTRLNYGYTF
TGCGCCAGCAGCTCCCAGACAGGGGTCCCGACCCGCTTAAACTATGGCTACACCTTC
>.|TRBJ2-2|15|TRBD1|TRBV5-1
CASTSTGLGTGELFF
TGCGCCAGCACGTCGACAGGGTTGGGCACCGGGGAGCTGTTTTTT
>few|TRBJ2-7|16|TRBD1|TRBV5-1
CASSFMPGTGDYEQYF
TGCGCCAGCAGCTTTATGCCCGGGACAGGAGACTACGAGCAGTACTTC
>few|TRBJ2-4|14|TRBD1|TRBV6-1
CASSSTGGANIQYF
TGTGCCAGCAGCTCGACAGGGGGCGCGAACATTCAGTACTTC
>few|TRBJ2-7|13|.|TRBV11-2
CASSFGGGYEQYF
TGTGCCAGCAGCTTTGGGGGAGGCTACGAGCAGTACTTC